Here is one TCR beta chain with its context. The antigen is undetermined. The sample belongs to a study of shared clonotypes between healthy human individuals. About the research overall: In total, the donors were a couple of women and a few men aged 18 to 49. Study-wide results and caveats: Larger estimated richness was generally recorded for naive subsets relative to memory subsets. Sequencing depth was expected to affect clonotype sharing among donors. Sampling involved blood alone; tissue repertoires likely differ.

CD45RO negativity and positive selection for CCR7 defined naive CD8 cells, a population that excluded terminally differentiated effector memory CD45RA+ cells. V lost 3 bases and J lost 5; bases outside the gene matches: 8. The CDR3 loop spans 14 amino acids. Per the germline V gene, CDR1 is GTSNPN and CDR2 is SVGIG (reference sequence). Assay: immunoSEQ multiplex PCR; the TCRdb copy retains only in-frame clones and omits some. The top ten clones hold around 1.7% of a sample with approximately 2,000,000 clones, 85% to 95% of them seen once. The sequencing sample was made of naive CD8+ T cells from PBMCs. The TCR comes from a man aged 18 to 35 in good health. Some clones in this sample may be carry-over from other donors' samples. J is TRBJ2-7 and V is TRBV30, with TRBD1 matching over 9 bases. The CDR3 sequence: CAWRTDRGNHEQYF. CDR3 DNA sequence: TGTGCCTGGAGGACCGACAGGGGGAACCACGAGCAGTACTTC.